This T cell receptor (beta chain) was sequenced in a study of spatial heterogeneity in lung cancer. Study background: Sequencing consistently turned up more beta-chain sequences than alpha-chain sequences.

This clonotype has a count of ten or more. This beta chain came through as a stray read in a library set up for alpha chains, and its size says little. A unique molecular identifier was attached to every TCR cDNA molecule. TCRdb itself ran the 5' RACE reads through MiXCR, one entry per CDR3 protein. The sample lists 10,000 to 15,000 distinct CDR3 sequences, approximately 5% occurring once. The time point here: sample taken at primary tumor resection. Tumor, nontumor lung or frozen PBMC supplied whole RNA that was sequenced unsorted. Donation came from over 60 patients with untreated early-stage non-small cell lung cancer. The J segment lost 6 bases and the V segment lost 2 bases, leaving 8 bases of the junction unmatched. CDR1 SGHVS and CDR2 FNYEAQ come from the germline V gene. The CDR3 loop spans 15 amino acids.

The TCR was taken from a human donor with early-stage non-small cell lung cancer. This chain links TRBV7-6 with TRBJ2-3; 7 bases are shared with TRBD2. The sample consisted of lung tumor tissue, taken at surgery. CDR3 sequence (DNA): TGTGCCAGCAGCTTATTCCGACTAGCTGGGGATACGCAGTATTTT. Translating it yields CASSLFRLAGDTQYF. The complete variable domain, with remaining parts taken from reference TRBV7-6 and TRBJ2-3, reads GAGVSQSPRYKVTKRGQDVALRCDPISGHVSLYWYRQALGQGPEFLTYFNYEAQQDKSGLPNDRFSAERPEGSISTLTIQRTEQRDSAMYRCASSLFRLAGDTQYFGPGTRLTVL.